One and the same sample provided the 30 T cell receptor beta chains below, sequenced in a study of tumor-infiltrating lymphocytes in localized non-small cell lung cancer. TCRdb's copy holds only in-frame clones and misses some; the assay was immunoSEQ multiplex PCR. The profile shows over 10,000 clones, less than 85% of them singletons. The sequencing input was lung tumor tissue. These receptors all stem from a human donor with non-small cell lung cancer.

This clone is a singleton in its sample. V is TRBV5-4 and J is TRBJ2-3; TRBD1 matches 8 bases. CDR1 and CDR2 from the germline V gene are SGHNT and YYREEE (reference sequence). The CDR3 runs to 15 residues. Trimming cost V 4 bases and J 0 bases; bases outside gene matches: 4. The CDR3 DNA follows: TGTGCCAGCAGCCCGAGGACAGGGAGCACAGATACGCAGTATTTT. This sequence encodes CASSPRTGSTDTQYF.

J is TRBJ2-7 and V is TRBV6-6; D gene unclear. The CDR3 has 11 amino acids. Germline V lookup: CDR1 MNHNY, CDR2 SVGAGI (reference sequence). Between the trimmed V and J ends, which lost 6 bases and 3 bases, there was a span of 6 bases. The CDR3, as DNA: TGTGCCAGCAGCCTCAACTACGAGCAGTACTTC. It specifies CASSLNYEQYF.

A few counts support this clone. The V and J genes are TRBV2 and TRBJ1-5, with 9 bases lining up with TRBD1. After removal of 6 bases from V and 5 bases from J, the junction contained 8 bases not matched to a gene. The CDR3 totals 15 residues. The V gene's germline CDR1 is SNHLY and CDR2 FYNNEI. Written as DNA, the CDR3 is TGTGCCAGCAGGGGGACGGGACAGGGCCATCAGCCCCAGCATTTT. This sequence encodes CASRGTGQGHQPQHF.

The chain carries TRBV4-3 and TRBJ1-2; D possibly corresponds to TRBD1 (5 bases). V lost 0 bases and J lost 8, with 10 bases in between. Germline V gene lookup returns CDR1 LGHNA and CDR2 YSLEER. This CDR3 comprises 13 residues. CDR3 residues: CASSQDRGGGYTF. Here the CDR3 DNA reads TGCGCCAGCAGCCAAGATAGGGGCGGAGGCTACACCTTC.

This chain uses TRBV19 with TRBJ2-4, with a tentative D call TRBD1 (5 bases). V was shortened by 7 bases and J by 3 bases, with 16 bases between the two germline ends. Germline V gene data show CDR1 as LNHDA and CDR2 as SQIVND (reference sequence). The CDR3 runs 15 residues. CDR3 protein: CASNQGSLGKNIQYF. DNA for the CDR3: TGTGCCAGTAATCAGGGTAGCTTGGGCAAAAACATTCAGTACTTC.

The V and J genes are TRBV19 and TRBJ2-1; 8 bases align to TRBD1. Germline CDR1 is LNHDA and CDR2 is SQIVND (reference sequence). The CDR3 is made up of 16 amino acids. V shed 4 bases and J 11 bases; nucleotides not matched to a gene: 16. This CDR3 is CASSSDRDRWGRKQFF. The CDR3 region has the DNA TGTGCCAGTAGTAGCGACCGGGACAGGTGGGGGAGAAAGCAGTTCTTC.

The gene calls are TRBV7-7 and TRBJ2-5; 7 positions agree with TRBD2. This CDR3 is built from 11 residues. CDR1 is SSHAT and CDR2 is FNYEAQ in the germline V gene (reference sequence). CDR3 sequence: CAERGEETQYF. The CDR3 DNA sequence: TGTGCAGAGCGGGGAGAAGAGACCCAGTACTTC.

The chain uses TRBV19 and TRBJ1-2; TRBD1 matches at 7 bases. J was trimmed by 2 bases and V by 4 bases; bases with no gene match: 1. The germline V gene has CDR1 LNHDA and CDR2 SQIVND (reference sequence). This CDR3 contains 13 residues. DNA for the CDR3: TGTGCCAGTAGTACCAGGGGGAACTATGGCTACACCTTC. This codes for CASSTRGNYGYTF. Variable domain in full (rest from reference TRBV19 and TRBJ1-2): DGGITQSPKYLFRKEGQNVTLSCEQNLNHDAMYWYRQDPGQGLRLIYYSQIVNDFQKGDIAEGYSVSREKKESFPLTVTSAQKNPTAFYLCASSTRGNYGYTFGSGTRLTVV.

The chain joins TRBV25-1 to TRBJ1-1, with 7 nucleotides matching TRBD1. CDR1 is MGHDK, CDR2 SYGVNS, per germline. The J segment lost 2 bases and the V segment lost 2 bases, leaving 5 bases of the junction unmatched. This CDR3 has 15 residues. The CDR3 sequence is CASSEAGGINTEAFF. The CDR3 nucleotides are TGTGCCAGCAGTGAAGCAGGGGGAATTAACACTGAAGCTTTCTTT.

The chain carries TRBV4-1 and TRBJ1-2; 10 bases match TRBD1. The CDR3 loop spans 15 amino acids. V lost 1 base to trimming and J lost 4 bases; unmatched junction nucleotides: 3. Germline V gene data show CDR1 as MGHRA and CDR2 as YSYEKL. In DNA, the CDR3 is TGCGCCAGCAGCCAAGTAGGGACAGGGGCCTATGGCTACACCTTC. It specifies CASSQVGTGAYGYTF.

The chain links TRBV6-5 to TRBJ1-2; the match to TRBD1 covers 9 bases. In germline, CDR1 is MNHEY, CDR2 SVGAGI. The CDR3 totals 14 residues. With 5 bases clipped from V and 8 bases from J, the junction kept 9 bases outside the gene matches. The CDR3 loop reads CASSTGTGMGGYTF. The CDR3 DNA is TGTGCCAGCAGTACCGGGACAGGGATGGGCGGCTACACCTTC.

This rearrangement joins TRBV6-4 to TRBJ1-1, with TRBD1 matching over 7 bases. Germline V CDR1 and CDR2: MRHNA, SNTAGT. CDR3 length: 14 amino acids. V dropped 6 bases and J dropped 1; count of bases not matched to a gene: 5. CDR3 coding DNA: TGTGCCAGCAGACGGGACAGCCAGAACACTGAAGCTTTCTTT. Amino acids: CASRRDSQNTEAFF.

In this sample, this clone turned up once. The rearrangement links TRBV6-6 to TRBJ2-5; D is uncertain. CDR1 MNHNY and CDR2 SVGAGI come from the germline V gene (reference sequence). V shed 2 bases and J shed 4 bases, with 2 bases lying between them. This CDR3 region has 11 residues. CDR3 residues: CASSYPETQYF. The CDR3 coding sequence is TGTGCCAGCAGTTACCCAGAGACCCAGTACTTC.

This sequence joins TRBV6-1 and TRBJ2-3, with 9 bases fitting TRBD1. CDR3 size: 15 residues. Germline V CDR1 and CDR2: MNHNS, SASEGT. The trim removed 6 bases at V and 3 bases at J, leaving 7 bases unmatched. The CDR3 here is CASRLTGGGTDTQYF. Written as DNA, the CDR3 is TGTGCCAGCAGACTTACAGGGGGCGGAACAGATACGCAGTATTTT.

This chain links TRBV5-1 with TRBJ1-1, with 10 bases fitting TRBD1. This CDR3 comprises 13 residues. Germline lookup yields CDR1 SGHRS and CDR2 YFSETQ. The V and J ends lost 4 bases and 11 bases, in that order; junction bases with no gene match: 8. CDR3: CASSPWDRGWAFF. The CDR3 nucleotides are TGCGCCAGCAGCCCCTGGGACAGGGGTTGGGCTTTCTTT. Drawing the rest from reference TRBV5-1 and TRBJ1-1, the complete variable domain is KAGVTQTPRYLIKTRGQQVTLSCSPISGHRSVSWYQQTPGQGLQFLFEYFSETQRNKGNFPGRFSGRQFSNSRSEMNVSTLELGDSALYLCASSPWDRGWAFFGQGTRLTVV.

Written as DNA, the CDR3 is TGTGCCACCAGCAGGATCAGCGGGAGTGGCACAGATACGCAGTATTTT. Its translation: CATSRISGSGTDTQYF. The chain combines TRBV15 with TRBJ2-3; 8 positions match TRBD2. J was trimmed by 1 base and V by 3 bases; bases with no gene match: 6. In germline, CDR1 is LNHNV, CDR2 YYDKDF (reference sequence). This CDR3 region has 16 residues.

This clone was seen only once. The chain recombines TRBV7-9 with TRBJ1-1; 7 nucleotides agree with TRBD1. Germline-derived CDR1 and CDR2 are SEHNR and FQNEAQ (reference sequence). Trimming removed 5 bases from V and 6 bases from J; junction bases left unmatched: 6. The CDR3 is made up of 13 amino acids. The CDR3 DNA reads TGTGCCAGCAGCCGACAGGGTACCCCTGAAGCTTTCTTT. Residues: CASSRQGTPEAFF.

The rearrangement links TRBV6-6 to TRBJ2-3; D possibly corresponds to TRBD2 (6 bases). Per the germline V gene, CDR1 is MNHNY and CDR2 is SVGAGI (reference sequence). The CDR3 extends over 16 amino acids. The V end lost 0 bases, the J end lost 5 bases, and 15 bases lay between the germline ends. The CDR3 loop is CASSYSNRLGIDTQYF. CDR3 sequence (DNA): TGTGCCAGCAGTTACTCGAATCGACTAGGGATAGATACGCAGTATTTT.

The rearrangement joins TRBV6-5 to TRBJ2-5, with D unclear. The CDR3 covers 13 residues. V shed 6 bases and J shed 4 bases, with 12 bases lying between them. Per the germline V gene, CDR1 is MNHEY and CDR2 is SVGAGI. CDR3 sequence reads: CASRAAPGETQYF. As DNA, the CDR3 is TGTGCCAGCAGAGCCGCCCCGGGAGAGACCCAGTACTTC.

The CDR3 spells CASSLGTIPSYEQYF. The CDR3 DNA sequence: TGTGCCAGCAGCTTGGGGACAATCCCTTCCTACGAGCAGTACTTC. The chain has TRBV5-4 and TRBJ2-7; possible D gene TRBD1, 5 bases. This CDR3 contains 15 residues. The V end lost 0 bases, the J end lost 1 base, and 11 bases lay between the germline ends. Germline V gives CDR1 SGHNT, CDR2 YYREEE (reference sequence).

The chain employs TRBV28 and TRBJ2-7, with D possibly being TRBD1 (5 bases). The germline gives CDR1 MDHEN, CDR2 SYDVKM. This CDR3 spans 12 amino acids. Trimming removed 3 bases at V and 12 bases at J, with 15 bases between. The CDR3 loop reads CASSLRRTTLYF. The CDR3 DNA is TGTGCCAGCAGTTTGAGAAGGACAACCCTGTACTTC. Looking up the rest from reference TRBV28 and TRBJ2-7 gives the full variable domain: DVKVTQSSRYLVKRTGEKVFLECVQDMDHENMFWYRQDPGLGLRLIYFSYDVKMKEKGDIPEGYSVSREKKERFSLILESASTNQTSMYLCASSLRRTTLYFGPGTRLTVT.

The chain recombines TRBV2 with TRBJ2-7; D is unclear. Germline-derived CDR1 and CDR2 are SNHLY and FYNNEI. CDR3 length: 10 residues. The CDR3 DNA sequence: TGTGCTACCGGAAGCTACGAGCAGTACTTC. Its protein is CATGSYEQYF. Using reference TRBV2 and TRBJ2-7 for the parts outside the CDR3, the full variable domain is EPEVTQTPSHQVTQMGQEVILRCVPISNHLYFYWYRQILGQKVEFLVSFYNNEISEKSEIFDDQFSVERPDGSNFTLKIRSTKLEDSAMYFCATGSYEQYFGPGTRLTVT.

The rearrangement uses TRBV5-6 and TRBJ2-5; no clear D gene. V gave up 3 bases and J gave up 2 bases, with 2 bases separating them. Looked up from germline, CDR1 is SGHDT and CDR2 is YYEEEE. The CDR3 length is 11 residues. CDR3 in DNA: TGTGCCAGCAGCTGGCAAGAGACCCAGTACTTC. Encoded protein: CASSWQETQYF.

V gene TRBV7-2 combines with J gene TRBJ1-2, with D possibly being TRBD1 (6 bases). Germline lookup yields CDR1 SGHTA and CDR2 FQGNSA. This CDR3 contains 14 residues. Trimming cost V 1 base and J 6 bases, with 12 bases left between them. CDR3 sequence reads: CASSLGVGGDGYTF. The CDR3 bases are TGTGCCAGCAGCTTAGGTGTGGGGGGCGATGGCTACACCTTC.

The chain uses TRBV19 and TRBJ1-1, with 8 bases matching TRBD1. Germline trimming cut 8 bases from V and 0 bases from J; bases unmatched to any gene: 5. CDR3 length equals 14 residues. CDR1 and CDR2 (germline): LNHDA, SQIVND (reference sequence). The CDR3 sequence: CASATGDLNTEAFF. CDR3 sequence (DNA): TGTGCCAGTGCGACAGGGGACCTGAACACTGAAGCTTTCTTT.

To note about this clone: The identical CDR3 is also encoded by other nucleotide sequences in the sample. The rearrangement uses TRBV6-5 and TRBJ2-7, with no clear D. This CDR3 is built from 12 residues. Trimming pared 2 bases from V and 0 bases from J, leaving 2 bases between. Germline V lookup: CDR1 MNHEY, CDR2 SVGAGI. CDR3 in DNA: TGTGCCAGCAGTTACAGCTCCTACGAGCAGTACTTC. It specifies CASSYSSYEQYF.

Only a few counts were recorded for this clone. The rearrangement links TRBV4-1 to TRBJ2-7; the match to TRBD1 covers 9 bases. Germline loops: CDR1 MGHRA, CDR2 YSYEKL. The CDR3 is made up of 16 amino acids. Trimming at V came to 0 bases and at J to 3 bases, leaving 6 bases not matched to a gene. CDR3 sequence (DNA): TGCGCCAGCAGCCAAGATAAGGGACAGGGACGCTACGAGCAGTACTTC. Translating gives CASSQDKGQGRYEQYF.

The CDR3, as DNA: TGTGCCAGCAGCTTGGACGTTGTTCAGCCCCAGCATTTT. This translates into CASSLDVVQPQHF. The chain uses TRBV27 and TRBJ1-5; D call uncertain. Germline loops: CDR1 MNHEY, CDR2 SMNVEV (reference sequence). V was cut by 6 bases and J by 6 bases, with 12 bases left in between. This CDR3 is 13 amino acids long.

The V call is TRBV4-3, the J call TRBJ1-1, with D possibly being TRBD1 (6 bases). This CDR3 has 13 residues. V was pared by 0 bases and J by 7 bases, with 9 bases between. The germline gives CDR1 LGHNA, CDR2 YSLEER. Here the CDR3 reads CASSQDGGLEAFF. The CDR3 region has the DNA TGCGCCAGCAGCCAAGATGGGGGGCTTGAAGCTTTCTTT.

The chain uses TRBV2 and TRBJ1-1, with no clear D. The germline V gene has CDR1 SNHLY and CDR2 FYNNEI. V was pared by 11 bases and J by 4 bases, with 11 bases between. The CDR3 runs 11 residues. CDR3 DNA sequence: TGTGCCGGCTCGTACAGCACTGAAGCTTTCTTT. This gives the protein CAGSYSTEAFF.